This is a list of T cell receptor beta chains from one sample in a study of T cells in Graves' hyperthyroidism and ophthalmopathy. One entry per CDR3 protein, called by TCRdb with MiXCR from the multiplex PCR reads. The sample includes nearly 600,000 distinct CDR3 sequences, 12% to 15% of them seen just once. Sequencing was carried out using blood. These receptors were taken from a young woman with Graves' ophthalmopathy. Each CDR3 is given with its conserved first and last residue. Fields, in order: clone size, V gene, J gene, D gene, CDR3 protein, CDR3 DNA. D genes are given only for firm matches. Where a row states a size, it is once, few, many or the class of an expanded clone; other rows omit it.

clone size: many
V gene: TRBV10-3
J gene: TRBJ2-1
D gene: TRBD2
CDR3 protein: CAIESGRRYEQFF
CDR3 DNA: TGTGCCATAGAGAGCGGGAGACGATATGAGCAGTTCTTC

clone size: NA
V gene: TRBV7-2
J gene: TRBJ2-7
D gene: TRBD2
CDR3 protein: CAGSLGTSGIYEQYF
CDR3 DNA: TGTGCCGGCAGCTTGGGGACTAGCGGGATCTACGAGCAGTACTTC

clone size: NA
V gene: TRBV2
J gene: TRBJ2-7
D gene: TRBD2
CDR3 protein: CASRGLAGTSKYF
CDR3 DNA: TGTGCCAGCAGAGGACTAGCGGGAACCAGCAAGTACTTC

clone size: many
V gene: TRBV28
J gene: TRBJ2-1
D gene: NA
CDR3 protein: CASTPLGAVTDNEQFF
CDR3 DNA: TGTGCCAGCACCCCCTTAGGGGCCGTTACCGACAATGAGCAGTTCTTC

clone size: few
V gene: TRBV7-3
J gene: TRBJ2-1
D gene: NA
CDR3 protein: CASSLIGAGNEQFF
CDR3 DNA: TGTGCCAGCAGCTTAATAGGGGCGGGAAATGAGCAGTTCTTC

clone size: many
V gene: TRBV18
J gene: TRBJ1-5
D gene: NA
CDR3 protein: CASSPAGHNQPQHF
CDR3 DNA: TGTGCCAGCTCACCTGCAGGCCACAATCAGCCCCAGCATTTT

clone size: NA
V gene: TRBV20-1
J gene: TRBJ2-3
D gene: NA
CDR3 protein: CSARDLVLGEATDTQYF
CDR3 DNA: TGCAGTGCTAGAGATTTGGTGTTGGGGGAAGCCACAGATACGCAGTATTTT

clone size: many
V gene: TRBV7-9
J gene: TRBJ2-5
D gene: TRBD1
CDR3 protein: CASSLPLRTGGETQYF
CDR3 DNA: TGTGCCAGCAGCTTACCCCTCAGGACAGGGGGGGAGACCCAGTACTTC

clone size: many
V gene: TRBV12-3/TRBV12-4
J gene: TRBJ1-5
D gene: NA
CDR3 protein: CASCDRNQPQHF
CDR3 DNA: TGTGCCAGCTGTGACAGAAATCAGCCCCAGCATTTT

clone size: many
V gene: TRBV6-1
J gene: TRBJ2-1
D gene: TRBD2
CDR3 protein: CASSEVLAGSLYNEQFF
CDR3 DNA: TGTGCCAGCAGTGAAGTCCTAGCGGGATCCTTATACAATGAGCAGTTCTTC

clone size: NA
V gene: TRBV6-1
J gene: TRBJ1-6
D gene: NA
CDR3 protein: CASTPLGGWDSPLHF
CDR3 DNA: TGTGCCAGCACACCCCTCGGGGGCTGGGATTCACCCCTCCACTTT

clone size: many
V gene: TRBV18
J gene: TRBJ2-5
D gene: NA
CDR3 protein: CASSPAGLMDQETQYF
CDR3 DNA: TGTGCCAGCTCACCGGCGGGGTTGATGGACCAAGAGACCCAGTACTTC

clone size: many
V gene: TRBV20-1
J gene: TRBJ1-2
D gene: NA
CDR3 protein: CSARFGDLRNYGYTF
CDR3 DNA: TGCAGTGCTAGATTTGGGGATCTACGTAACTATGGCTACACCTTC

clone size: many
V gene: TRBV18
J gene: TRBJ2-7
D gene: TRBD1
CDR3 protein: CASSASRDREQYF
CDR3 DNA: TGTGCCAGCTCCGCGTCCCGGGACAGGGAACAGTACTTC

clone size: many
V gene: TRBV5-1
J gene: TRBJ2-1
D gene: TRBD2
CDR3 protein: CASSRAEREANEQFF
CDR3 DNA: TGCGCCAGCAGCCGCGCGGAGCGGGAGGCCAATGAGCAGTTCTTC

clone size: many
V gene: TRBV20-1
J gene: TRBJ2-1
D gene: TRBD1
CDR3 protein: CSARRQGAVYNEQFF
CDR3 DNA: TGCAGTGCTAGACGGCAGGGGGCGGTTTACAATGAGCAGTTCTTC

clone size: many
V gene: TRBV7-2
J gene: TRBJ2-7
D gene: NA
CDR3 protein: CASSLVGAYEQYF
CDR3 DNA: TGTGCCAGCAGCTTAGTTGGGGCCTACGAGCAGTACTTC

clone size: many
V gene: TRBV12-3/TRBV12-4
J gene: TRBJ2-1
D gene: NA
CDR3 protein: CASSLGGASSRQFF
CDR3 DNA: TGTGCCAGCAGTTTAGGAGGGGCAAGCTCCAGGCAGTTCTTC

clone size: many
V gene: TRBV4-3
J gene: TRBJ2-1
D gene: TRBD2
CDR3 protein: CASSQAATSVLNEQFF
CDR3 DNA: TGCGCCAGCAGCCAAGCTGCGACTAGCGTCCTCAATGAGCAGTTCTTC

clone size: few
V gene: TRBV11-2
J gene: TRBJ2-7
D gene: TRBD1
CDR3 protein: CASSQDRLGYEQYF
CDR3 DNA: TGTGCCAGCAGCCAGGACAGGTTGGGCTACGAGCAGTACTTC

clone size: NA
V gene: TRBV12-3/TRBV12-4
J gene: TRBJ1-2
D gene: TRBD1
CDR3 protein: CASSFSGTDAYGYTF
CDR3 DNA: TGTGCCAGCAGTTTCTCCGGGACAGATGCATATGGCTACACCTTC

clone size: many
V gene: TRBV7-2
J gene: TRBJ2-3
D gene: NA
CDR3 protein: CASSLGFTDTQYF
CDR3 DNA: TGTGCCAGCAGTTTGGGGTTTACAGATACGCAGTATTTT

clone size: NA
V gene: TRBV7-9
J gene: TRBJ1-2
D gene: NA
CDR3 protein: CASSVRRDGYTF
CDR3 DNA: TGTGCCAGCAGCGTTAGGCGGGATGGCTACACCTTC

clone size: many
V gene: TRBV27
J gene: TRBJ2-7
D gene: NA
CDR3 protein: CASAQDSFYEQYF
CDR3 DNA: TGTGCCAGCGCACAGGACAGTTTTTACGAGCAGTACTTC

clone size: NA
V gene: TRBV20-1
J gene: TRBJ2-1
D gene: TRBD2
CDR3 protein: CSALTSGRSYEQFF
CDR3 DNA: TGCAGTGCTCTGACTAGCGGGAGATCTTATGAGCAGTTCTTC

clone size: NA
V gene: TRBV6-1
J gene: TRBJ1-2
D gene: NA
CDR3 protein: CASSDPEGANYGYTF
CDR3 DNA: TGTGCCAGCAGTGACCCGGAGGGAGCTAACTATGGCTACACCTTC

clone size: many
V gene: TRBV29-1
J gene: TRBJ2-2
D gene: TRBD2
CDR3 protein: CSGGRGTGELFF
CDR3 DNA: TGCAGTGGCGGGAGAGGCACCGGGGAGCTGTTTTTT

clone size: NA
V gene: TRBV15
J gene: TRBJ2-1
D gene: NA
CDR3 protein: CATSRDRREPRSSYNEQFF
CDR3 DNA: TGTGCCACCAGCAGAGATCGGCGTGAGCCTAGAAGCTCCTACAATGAGCAGTTCTTC